The rows below give T cell receptor beta chains drawn from one sample of a study of OX40 agonist ivuxolimab in advanced cancers. Here immunoSEQ multiplex PCR was the method, and the copy in TCRdb shows in-frame clones only, minus some. The table has over a thousand clones, 76% seen once; the top ten hold roughly 8%. This specimen was taken in a trial of the OX40 agonist ivuxolimab. Receptor source: an adult with an advanced solid tumor such as melanoma, head and neck, liver or kidney cancer. Each CDR3 is given with its conserved first and last residue. The D gene is left open where the match is weak. Clone size is stated in some rows and not others, as once, few, many or a class when expanded.

v_call	cdr3_length	j_call	clone_size	d_call	cdr3_nt	cdr3_aa
TRBV30	14	TRBJ1-5	.	.	TGTGCCTGGAGTGTAGCGGGGCAGGGTCAGCCCCAGCATTTT	CAWSVAGQGQPQHF
TRBV28	14	TRBJ2-7	.	TRBD1	TGTGCCAGCAGACCAGACAGGGGACCCTACGAGCAGTACTTC	CASRPDRGPYEQYF
TRBV18	15	TRBJ2-3	.	TRBD2	TGTGCCAGCTCACCATCTAGCGGGAGTGCAGATACGCAGTATTTT	CASSPSSGSADTQYF
TRBV14	14	TRBJ1-1	.	TRBD1	TGTGCCAGCAGCCTGACAGGGGTTGGCACTGAAGCTTTCTTT	CASSLTGVGTEAFF
TRBV6-1	15	TRBJ1-3	.	.	TGTGCCATCAGTGAAGTCGGGGCATCTGGAAACACCATATATTTT	CAISEVGASGNTIYF
TRBV28	14	TRBJ1-1	.	.	TGTGCTACGCTGGGGGGCGTTGGGAACACTGAAGCTTTCTTT	CATLGGVGNTEAFF
TRBV19	15	TRBJ1-3	.	TRBD1	TGTGCCAGTAAGAGGACAGGGGGATCTGGAAACACCATATATTTT	CASKRTGGSGNTIYF
TRBV11-3	16	TRBJ1-2	few	TRBD1	TGTGCCAGCAGCTTCACCCTGGGACAGGTTAACTATGGCTACACCTTC	CASSFTLGQVNYGYTF
TRBV11-3	15	TRBJ2-3	.	.	TGTGCCAGCAGGATTGAGGGCTTTGGCACAGATACGCAGTATTTT	CASRIEGFGTDTQYF
TRBV6-8	13	TRBJ1-2	.	.	TGTGCCAGCAGTTACTCGACCCCCTATGGCTACACCTTC	CASSYSTPYGYTF
TRBV5-1	16	TRBJ1-2	.	.	TGCGCCAGCAGCTCCCCCGGGACAAGAACTAACTATGGCTACACCTTC	CASSSPGTRTNYGYTF
TRBV10-3	16	TRBJ2-3	.	TRBD2	TGTGCCATCAGTGAGCCCGCCGGGACTAGCGGAGATACGCAGTATTTT	CAISEPAGTSGDTQYF
TRBV10-2	14	TRBJ1-2	.	.	TGCGCCAGCAGTGAGAGTTCATTCCTCTATGGCTACACCTTC	CASSESSFLYGYTF
TRBV23-1	15	TRBJ1-1	.	TRBD1	TGCGCCAGCAGCCGAGAGACAGGGGGGGTCACTGAAGCTTTCTTT	CASSRETGGVTEAFF
TRBV11-3	15	TRBJ2-5	.	TRBD2	TGTGCCAGCAGCTTAGAGGGACTAGCTCGGGAGACCCAGTACTTC	CASSLEGLARETQYF
TRBV6-8	15	TRBJ2-1	.	.	TGTGCCAGCAGCCTTCGGGATAGCTCCTACAATGAGCAGTTCTTC	CASSLRDSSYNEQFF
TRBV18	16	TRBJ1-3	.	.	TGTGCCAGCTCACCACTCCTAGGGGAGCCTGGAAACACCATATATTTT	CASSPLLGEPGNTIYF
TRBV6-8	15	TRBJ2-1	.	.	TGTGCCAGCAGTGACGAGGGGGGAGCCTACAATGAGCAGTTCTTC	CASSDEGGAYNEQFF
TRBV6-8	16	TRBJ1-3	.	.	TGTGCCAGCAGCACCGGACAGTTAAACTCTGGAAACACCATATATTTT	CASSTGQLNSGNTIYF
TRBV6-8	15	TRBJ2-1	.	TRBD2	TGTGCCAGCAGTTACTCATCTAGCGGGGGCAATGAGCAGTTCTTC	CASSYSSSGGNEQFF
TRBV30	12	TRBJ2-1	.	.	TGTGCCTGGAGCCCAGGGACAAGAGAGCAGTTCTTC	CAWSPGTREQFF